The clone carrying this T cell receptor (beta chain) showed up just a few times. The data originate from a study of blood T cell repertoires in COVID-19. Study in general: The study drew acute and convalescent COVID-19 samples from the United States, Italy and Spain. Nucleic acid was either cDNA or gDNA, and it came from T cells, B-cell-depleted T cells, or PBMCs.

Original data processing: Quantification of nucleated cells was approximated via reference gene primer amplification. Repertoires were generated with immunoSEQ multiplex PCR, while TCRdb's copy carries only in-frame clones and drops some. That table supplies the V and J calls and clone size; D and trimming were determined from the DNA. Here the sample spans fewer than 70,000 clones, about 93% being singletons. V lost 10 bases, J lost 8 bases, and 12 bases stayed unmatched. The CDR3 contains 14 residues. From germline, CDR1 is MNHEY and CDR2 SVGAGI. The rearrangement joins TRBV6-5 to TRBJ2-2; 8 bases are shared with TRBD2. The TCR sequence derives from a woman at least 80 years old with active COVID-19. The sample comprised peripheral blood. The CDR3 here is CATALAGMGGELFF. The DNA of the CDR3 is TGTGCCACCGCTTTAGCGGGAATGGGGGGGGAGCTGTTTTTT.